This T cell receptor beta chain was found in a study of T cell changes during pregnancy in multiple sclerosis. TCRdb keeps only in-frame clones here, not all; method: immunoSEQ multiplex PCR. The repertoire has 40,000 to 65,000 clones, 85% to 95% of them found once; the top ten carry 0.25%. CDR1 MNHEY and CDR2 SVGAGI come from the germline V gene. V was cut by 10 bases and J by 1 base, with 13 bases left in between. This CDR3 contains 13 residues. Specimen: CD4+ T cells from peripheral blood mononuclear cells, collected in the third trimester of pregnancy. This TCR derives from a female donor with multiple sclerosis, enrolled in a pregnancy study. J is TRBJ1-1 and V is TRBV6-5; TRBD1 might be the D (6 bases). CDR3 sequence reads: CAIKRGKNTEAFF. The CDR3 bases are TGTGCCATCAAAAGGGGGAAGAACACTGAAGCTTTCTTT.